These 5 T cell receptor beta chains came from one sample sequenced in a study of blood T cell repertoires in COVID-19. TCRdb keeps only in-frame clones here, not all; method: immunoSEQ multiplex PCR. The sample holds about 170,000 clones, roughly four fifths seen once. The sample was peripheral blood. The receptor source for this set is a woman older than 75 with acute or convalescent COVID-19.

This clone was counted between two and nine times. The V and J genes are TRBV5-1 and TRBJ2-2; a weak D match, TRBD1 (5 bases). Germline CDR1 and CDR2: SGHRS and YFSETQ. The length of the CDR3 is 16 residues. Between the trimmed V and J ends, which lost 5 bases and 0 bases, there was a span of 14 bases. The CDR3 reads CASSRQPISNTGELFF. CDR3 bases: TGCGCCAGCAGTCGACAGCCGATTTCGAACACCGGGGAGCTGTTTTTT.

This clone has only one observation. The chain has TRBV6-5 and TRBJ2-7; 7 bases line up with TRBD2. V was pared by 8 bases and J by 3 bases, with 7 bases of the junction left unmatched. The germline CDR1 and CDR2 sequences are MNHEY and SVGAGI. The length of the CDR3 is 13 residues. CDR3 sequence (DNA): TGTGCCAGCGGGGGGGGAGGGCTCTACGAGCAGTACTTC. Protein product: CASGGGGLYEQYF.

A single count supports this clone. This chain connects TRBV4-3 to TRBJ2-2; 12 bases align to TRBD2. Germline V gene sequence: CDR1 LGHNA, CDR2 YSLEER. The CDR3 is made up of 17 amino acids. V was clipped by 1 base and J by 7 bases; unmatched bases: 7. The CDR3 region is CASSQAASGGAGGELFF. CDR3 DNA sequence: TGCGCCAGCAGCCAAGCCGCTAGCGGGGGGGCCGGCGGGGAGCTGTTTTTT.

The V gene is TRBV28, the J gene TRBJ1-1, with 9 positions matching TRBD1. This CDR3 comprises 16 residues. J was trimmed by 3 bases and V by 6 bases; bases with no gene match: 11. CDR1 and CDR2 (germline): MDHEN, SYDVKM. The CDR3 sequence: CASRELQGAKDTEAFF. The CDR3 DNA follows: TGTGCCAGCAGGGAACTACAGGGGGCGAAGGACACTGAAGCTTTCTTT. Using reference TRBV28 and TRBJ1-1 for the parts outside the CDR3, the full variable domain is DVKVTQSSRYLVKRTGEKVFLECVQDMDHENMFWYRQDPGLGLRLIYFSYDVKMKEKGDIPEGYSVSREKKERFSLILESASTNQTSMYLCASRELQGAKDTEAFFGQGTRLTVV.

V is TRBV10-1 and J is TRBJ1-5; the D gene is possibly TRBD1 (6 bases). The CDR3 loop spans 18 amino acids. Germline V CDR1 and CDR2: WNHNN, SYGVQD (reference sequence). V was cut by 4 bases and J by 3 bases, with 22 bases left in between. The CDR3 DNA reads as TGCGCCAGCAGTGCCCGGGACAAGGTAAGGCATCACAATCAGCCCCAGCATTTT. Its translation: CASSARDKVRHHNQPQHF.